This entry concerns a single T cell receptor (beta chain). Antigen unknown. Given a much more abundant clone one base away, this may be a read error. The sample is drawn from a study of spatial heterogeneity in lung cancer. Overall study: TCR transcript counts in tumor regions correlated strongly with a T cell module score from matched bulk RNA-seq. Study observations and caveats: Tumoral mutation counts were tracked by counts of expanded intratumoral alpha and beta TCRs. The estimate shows that only approximately 6.6% of tumor T cells were covered for alpha and around 13% for beta chains.

V was clipped by 7 bases and J by 2 bases, with 14 bases between them. Per the germline V gene, CDR1 is SQVTM and CDR2 is ANQGSEA. The CDR3 sequence is 13 residues long. TCRdb used MiXCR to reprocess the 5' RACE reads, holding one entry per CDR3 protein. The repertoire consists of 9,900 or so distinct CDR3 sequences, with less than 15% occurring once and the leading ten covering under 12%. Stated time point: sample taken at primary tumor resection. Sequencing covered unsorted whole RNA taken from tumor, nontumor lung or frozen PBMC. This rearrangement joins TRBV29-1 to TRBJ1-2; tentative D call: TRBD1 (5 bases). This clonotype originated in a male donor with early-stage non-small cell lung cancer. This sample comprised lung tumor tissue, obtained at surgery. The CDR3 DNA sequence: TGCAGCGCTGTGAGGGGCGACAACTATGGCTACACCTTC. The encoded protein is CSAVRGDNYGYTF.